These 18 T cell receptor beta chains were sequenced from one sample in a study of T cells in Graves' hyperthyroidism and ophthalmopathy. RNA transcripts were the template for amplifying TCR beta CDR3 regions. With the HTBI primer set, the TCR CDR3 went through a first round of RT-PCR. TCRdb fed the multiplex PCR reads into MiXCR, producing one record per CDR3 protein. The sample yields 350,000 or so distinct CDR3 sequences, 15% to 20% seen once. Sequencing was performed on blood. These receptors were taken from a woman aged 40 to 50 with Graves' ophthalmopathy.

This clonotype was counted ten times or more. The V gene is TRBV12-3 or TRBV12-4, the J gene TRBJ2-7; D remains unclear. Trimming removed 6 bases at V and 2 bases at J, with 8 bases between. The CDR3 consists of 12 residues. The CDR3 nucleotides are TGTGCCAGCAGCAGAGAGACCTACGAGCAGTACTTC. It translates to CASSRETYEQYF.

This clonotype was detected many times. The CDR3 DNA follows: TGCAGCGTTGTGGGCTCTGGAAACACCATATATTTT. Protein: CSVVGSGNTIYF. V and J are TRBV29-1 and TRBJ1-3, with D unclear. The CDR3 totals 12 residues. CDR1 is SQVTM, CDR2 ANQGSEA, per germline. The V end lost 4 bases, the J end lost 0 bases, and 4 bases lay between the germline ends. Full variable domain (missing parts from reference TRBV29-1 and TRBJ1-3): SAVISQKPSRDICQRGTSLTIQCQVDSQVTMMFWYRQQPGQSLTLIATANQGSEATYESGFVIDKFPISRPNLTFSTLTVSNMSPEDSSIYLCSVVGSGNTIYFGEGSWLTVV.

This chain uses TRBV28 with TRBJ1-2; a possible D gene is TRBD1 (6 bases). The CDR3 is made up of 15 amino acids. V lost 4 bases and J lost 3, with 15 bases in between. In germline, CDR1 is MDHEN, CDR2 SYDVKM. CDR3 DNA sequence: TGTGCCAGCAGTTCCCTTCCCCGACAGGACTATGGCTACACCTTC. Its protein product is CASSSLPRQDYGYTF.

The genes are TRBV19 and TRBJ1-2; TRBD1 matches 8 bases. CDR1 and CDR2 (germline): LNHDA, SQIVND (reference sequence). The CDR3 extends over 14 amino acids. The V gene end was trimmed by 10 bases and the J gene end by 4 bases; junction bases not matched to a gene: 11. The CDR3 DNA reads as TGTGCCACCTTATCTCCGGGACAGGTCTATGGCTACACCTTC. Its translation is CATLSPGQVYGYTF.

This clonotype was found a few times. This chain joins TRBV5-6 and TRBJ2-5; weak D call: TRBD2 (5 bases). V lost 2 bases and J lost 7, with 12 bases in between. The CDR3 spans 13 residues. Per germline, CDR1 SGHDT and CDR2 YYEEEE. The CDR3 here is CASSFGLEGTQYF. In DNA form, the CDR3 reads TGTGCCAGCAGCTTTGGGTTAGAGGGGACCCAGTACTTC.

Many counts were recorded for this clonotype. This chain joins TRBV6-5 and TRBJ2-5; maybe TRBD2 (5 bases). Germline V gene data show CDR1 as MNHEY and CDR2 as SVGAGI. This CDR3 comprises 15 residues. Trimming took off 2 bases at V and 5 bases at J, with 15 bases between the two ends. The chain's CDR3 is CASSYAWTVGETQYF. The CDR3 DNA follows: TGTGCCAGCAGTTACGCCTGGACTGTGGGGGAGACCCAGTACTTC.

This clonotype showed up many times. CDR3 sequence: CASSKRGSAGDYEQYF. The CDR3 nucleotides are TGTGCCAGCAGCAAACGGGGGTCAGCGGGGGACTACGAGCAGTACTTC. V is TRBV9 and J is TRBJ2-7; 8 bases map to TRBD2. The length of the CDR3 is 16 residues. V lost 4 bases to trimming and J lost 3 bases; unmatched junction nucleotides: 12. Germline lookup yields CDR1 SGDLS and CDR2 YYNGEE.

This clonotype was counted many times. This chain joins TRBV12-3 or TRBV12-4 and TRBJ1-2, with TRBD1 matching over 7 bases. This CDR3 contains 14 residues. The trim removed 5 bases at V and 4 bases at J, leaving 7 bases unmatched. CDR3 nucleotide sequence: TGTGCCAGCAGTCCGACAGGGTTTGGCTATGGCTACACCTTC. This codes for CASSPTGFGYGYTF.

This clonotype was counted many times. The chain employs TRBV6-4 and TRBJ2-2, with 9 nucleotides matching TRBD1. The ends lost 8 bases at V and 4 bases at J; junction bases unmatched: 20. The CDR3 has 19 residues. Germline loops: CDR1 MRHNA, CDR2 SNTAGT. CDR3 loop: CASASGQGSGPQGTGELFF. The CDR3 nucleotides are TGTGCCAGCGCCTCCGGACAGGGGAGCGGTCCCCAGGGCACCGGGGAGCTGTTTTTT.

This clonotype was detected ten times or more. The rearrangement links TRBV6-5 to TRBJ1-2; no clear D gene. The CDR3 runs 14 residues. Germline V gives CDR1 MNHEY, CDR2 SVGAGI. The V end lost 2 bases, the J end lost 2 bases, and 9 bases lay between the germline ends. The CDR3 protein is CASSYGGPNYGYTF. For the CDR3, the DNA is TGTGCCAGCAGTTACGGCGGGCCCAACTATGGCTACACCTTC.

Many counts were recorded for this clonotype. The chain combines TRBV19 with TRBJ2-2; no firm D call. The CDR3 extends over 13 amino acids. The germline gives CDR1 LNHDA, CDR2 SQIVND (reference sequence). The ends were cut back, 6 bases at V and 4 bases at J, with 9 bases in the middle. The CDR3 DNA follows: TGTGCCAGTAGGACTGGACCCACCGGGGAGCTGTTTTTT. It translates to CASRTGPTGELFF.

This clonotype was detected ten times or more. V gene TRBV9 combines with J gene TRBJ2-7; no definite D call. The germline V gene has CDR1 SGDLS and CDR2 YYNGEE. V dropped 0 bases and J dropped 2 bases, with 9 bases sitting between them. The CDR3 covers 14 residues. The CDR3 sequence: CASSVGAETYEQYF. The DNA for the CDR3 is TGTGCCAGCAGCGTAGGCGCAGAGACCTACGAGCAGTACTTC.

There are many counts of this clonotype. The rearrangement links TRBV29-1 to TRBJ2-5, with a possible D match to TRBD1 (6 bases). Germline CDR1 reads SQVTM; CDR2 reads ANQGSEA. CDR3 size: 14 residues. Trimming pared 7 bases from V and 3 bases from J, leaving 18 bases between. CDR3: CSANRARLEETQYF. The CDR3 DNA reads as TGCAGCGCCAACAGGGCGAGGTTGGAAGAGACCCAGTACTTC.

This clonotype was counted a few times. The chain carries TRBV20-1 and TRBJ2-5; TRBD2 aligns across 8 bases. Germline CDR1 is DFQATT and CDR2 is SNEGSKA (reference sequence). The CDR3 spans 16 residues. J was trimmed by 5 bases and V by 0 bases; bases with no gene match: 11. CDR3 in DNA: TGCAGTGCTAGAGATCTAAGGCGGGAGGACGTGGAGACCCAGTACTTC. This sequence encodes CSARDLRREDVETQYF.

This clonotype was seen repeatedly, ten times or more. The gene calls are TRBV20-1 and TRBJ2-3; either TRBD1 or TRBD2 may supply D (5 bases each). The germline gives CDR1 DFQATT, CDR2 SNEGSKA (reference sequence). Trimming took off 3 bases at V and 11 bases at J, with 12 bases between the two ends. The CDR3 covers 11 residues. CDR3 residues: CSARGRVGQYF. The CDR3 DNA sequence: TGCAGTGCTAGGGGGCGGGTAGGGCAGTATTTT.

The chain employs TRBV5-1 and TRBJ2-7, with 9 positions matching TRBD2. V gave up 7 bases and J gave up 2 bases; unmatched junction bases: 10. The CDR3 totals 15 residues. CDR1 is SGHRS and CDR2 is YFSETQ in the germline V gene. Here the CDR3 DNA reads TGCGCCAGCGGAAAACTAGCGGGCGCCACCTACGAGCAGTACTTC. The encoded protein is CASGKLAGATYEQYF.

The sample holds many counts of this clonotype. The chain carries TRBV27 and TRBJ1-5; 12 nucleotides agree with TRBD1. This CDR3 has 16 residues. Germline CDR1 and CDR2: MNHEY and SMNVEV (reference sequence). The V and J ends lost 6 bases and 8 bases, in that order; junction bases with no gene match: 11. The CDR3 DNA follows: TGTGCCAGCAGCCCGCTAGGGACAGGGGGCCGGAAGCCCCAGCATTTT. Translated, it gives CASSPLGTGGRKPQHF.

The chain is built from TRBV29-1 and TRBJ2-5; D possibly uses TRBD1 or TRBD2 (5 bases each). CDR3 length: 14 amino acids. Trimming cost V 6 bases and J 0 bases, with 14 bases left between them. Germline loops: CDR1 SQVTM, CDR2 ANQGSEA. CDR3 nucleotide sequence: TGCAGCGTGGCAGGGACCTCATACCAAGAGACCCAGTACTTC. It specifies CSVAGTSYQETQYF. The full variable domain, in which reference TRBV29-1 and TRBJ2-5 provide the parts outside the CDR3, is SAVISQKPSRDICQRGTSLTIQCQVDSQVTMMFWYRQQPGQSLTLIATANQGSEATYESGFVIDKFPISRPNLTFSTLTVSNMSPEDSSIYLCSVAGTSYQETQYFGPGTRLLVL.